This T cell receptor (beta chain) was sequenced during a study of prognosis after radiotherapy for stage I lung cancer. It was by two-round multiplex PCR that TCR beta CDR3 was amplified from genomic DNA. First-round PCR amplification was performed with primers specific to each TRBV and TRBJ gene. TCRdb re-called the multiplex PCR reads through MiXCR, storing one row per CDR3 protein. The table lists roughly 12,000 distinct CDR3 sequences, roughly a third of them singletons. Germline-derived CDR1 and CDR2 are PRHDT and FYEKMQ (reference sequence). This CDR3 is built from 21 residues. J was trimmed by 3 bases and V by 4 bases; bases with no gene match: 24.

This receptor was taken from a donor aged 50 or older with non-small cell lung cancer. V and J are TRBV13 and TRBJ2-7, with 10 bases lining up with TRBD2. The sample in question was PBMCs, obtained before or after stereotactic body radiation therapy (not recorded which). The CDR3 protein is CASSSRDRPSLTSGKIYEQYF. The CDR3 DNA reads TGTGCCAGCAGCTCCCGGGACAGGCCCAGCCTTACTAGCGGGAAAATCTACGAGCAGTACTTC.